The present TCR beta chain was sequenced within a study of T cells after yellow fever vaccination. This clonotype was detected a few times. TCRdb reprocessed the 5' RACE reads via MiXCR and lists one record per CDR3 protein. The sample carries hundreds of thousands of distinct CDR3 sequences, around 3.6% recorded once. Germline CDR1 SGHVS, CDR2 FNYEAQ. The V segment lost 8 bases and the J segment 8 bases; nucleotides outside the gene matches: 0. The length of the CDR3 is 11 residues. Here the sequenced sample was PBMCs, taken on the day of the yellow fever booster vaccination. The chain is built from TRBV7-6 and TRBJ1-2; 12 bases align to TRBD1. This receptor was taken from a man between 18 and 29 years old who received the YFV17D yellow fever vaccine. CDR3 in amino acids: CASGTGGGYTF. Here the CDR3 DNA reads TGTGCCAGCGGGACAGGGGGCGGCTACACCTTC.